The rows below give T cell receptor beta chains drawn from one sample of a study of T-cell reconstitution after alpha-beta-depleted transplantation in children. TCRdb reanalysed the PCR reads using MiXCR and keeps one entry per CDR3 protein. Counted here are roughly 100,000 distinct CDR3 sequences, 7% to 8% occurring once; the ten biggest clones make up 16%. Here the sequenced sample was PBMCs, taken before TCRalphabeta/CD19-depleted stem cell transplant. The receptors derive from a boy younger than 10 with acute lymphoblastic leukemia, due to receive a stem cell transplant. Each CDR3 is given with its conserved first and last residue. Each record gives: CDR3 protein, J gene, V gene.

CASGTSGGEDEQFF TRBJ2-1 TRBV5-1
CASSPRDQPQHF TRBJ1-5 TRBV12-3/TRBV12-4
CASRPLWEGGGGDTQYF TRBJ2-3 TRBV12-3/TRBV12-4
CATHRTGSYEQYF TRBJ2-7 TRBV13
CASPGGGMNTEAFF TRBJ1-1 TRBV21-1
CASSTGLEPYEQYF TRBJ2-7 TRBV5-1
CASSRQTTANEQFF TRBJ2-1 TRBV4-1
CASSRDSAADTQYF TRBJ2-3 TRBV18
CASSLASGVDNEQFF TRBJ2-1 TRBV7-9
CASSATGSGNTIYF TRBJ1-3 TRBV9
CASSPTNTGELFF TRBJ2-2 TRBV7-3
CASRRTDGYTF TRBJ1-2 TRBV10-2
CASSLIGLAGILGETQYF TRBJ2-5 TRBV5-1
CASSPETGRDSPLHF TRBJ1-6 TRBV28
CSVTSARGAYEQYF TRBJ2-7 TRBV20-1
CASTRTPTDFDSPLHF TRBJ1-6 TRBV12-3/TRBV12-4
CASSSVGYDEQYF TRBJ2-7 TRBV7-8
CASSYGTGGNTIYF TRBJ1-3 TRBV6-5
CATSRGREAFF TRBJ1-1 TRBV27
CASSYDSVGYYGYTF TRBJ1-2 TRBV6-5
CASSLVGEGANTQYF TRBJ2-3 TRBV12-3/TRBV12-4
CASSRQGPNNEQFF TRBJ2-1 TRBV6-1
CASSSGLAKNIQYF TRBJ2-4 TRBV28
CAIKGQAGELFF TRBJ2-2 TRBV10-2